The 14 T cell receptor beta chains presented below share a single source sample, sequenced in a study of blood T cell repertoires in COVID-19. Libraries were prepared by immunoSEQ multiplex PCR; TCRdb keeps only in-frame clonotypes and omits some of them. The sample holds 6,000 to 7,000 clones, roughly 84% seen once. Sequencing was carried out using peripheral blood. Every receptor here comes from a human donor with active COVID-19. The donor label of this sample is uncertain.

This clone appeared once. The CDR3 DNA reads as TGTGCCAGCAGTTCCAGACAGACCGATGTCAATCAGCCCCAGCATTTT. This codes for CASSSRQTDVNQPQHF. The V call is TRBV6-2 or TRBV6-3, the J call TRBJ1-5, with D possibly matching TRBD1 (5 bases). Germline loops: CDR1 MNHEY, CDR2 SVGEGT. Trimming took 4 bases from V and 3 from J, leaving 16 bases between them. The CDR3 sequence is 16 residues long.

The chain has TRBV5-1 and TRBJ2-3; TRBD2 aligns across 7 bases. With 7 bases clipped from V and 4 bases from J, the junction kept 15 bases outside the gene matches. Germline V lookup: CDR1 SGHRS, CDR2 YFSETQ. The CDR3 runs 16 residues. CDR3 sequence (DNA): TGCGCCAGCGGCATCACACCTAGCGGAGGATCAGATACGCAGTATTTT. It translates to CASGITPSGGSDTQYF.

The rearrangement uses TRBV14 and TRBJ2-5, with D perhaps matching TRBD1 (6 bases). This CDR3 region has 16 residues. V shed 4 bases and J shed 5 bases, with 20 bases lying between them. Looked up from germline, CDR1 is SGHDN and CDR2 is FVKESK. The CDR3 bases are TGTGCCAGCAGCCTAATCCGGGACATAGGGATGGAGACCCAGTACTTC. Translation: CASSLIRDIGMETQYF.

The chain carries TRBV6-5 and TRBJ1-2; TRBD1 might be the D (5 bases). Deletions cut 0 bases from V and 8 bases from J, with 16 bases between. The CDR3 extends over 15 amino acids. Germline V gene data show CDR1 as MNHEY and CDR2 as SVGAGI. As DNA, the CDR3 is TGTGCCAGCAGTTACTCGGTCGGGGACTATGAAGGCTACACCTTC. Translating it yields CASSYSVGDYEGYTF.

The chain uses TRBV7-9 and TRBJ1-1; the match to TRBD1 covers 9 bases. This CDR3 comprises 18 residues. Germline-derived CDR1 and CDR2 are SEHNR and FQNEAQ (reference sequence). The junction had 13 bases not matched to a gene; V was cut back by 3 bases and J by 2 bases. The CDR3 loop reads CASSFLGGQGFGNTEAFF. CDR3 coding DNA: TGTGCCAGCAGCTTTTTAGGGGGACAGGGATTTGGAAACACTGAAGCTTTCTTT.

The chain couples TRBV7-9 to TRBJ2-5; the match to TRBD1 covers 10 bases. Looked up from germline, CDR1 is SEHNR and CDR2 is FQNEAQ (reference sequence). The CDR3 has 18 amino acids. The junction had 7 bases not matched to a gene; V was cut back by 0 bases and J by 0 bases. The CDR3 is CASSLAAVDRGYQETQYF. CDR3 coding DNA: TGTGCCAGCAGCTTAGCCGCAGTGGACAGGGGGTACCAAGAGACCCAGTACTTC.

V is TRBV5-4 and J is TRBJ2-4, with 9 bases matching TRBD2. V was pared by 3 bases and J by 8 bases, with 6 bases of the junction left unmatched. Germline lookup yields CDR1 SGHNT and CDR2 YYREEE (reference sequence). This CDR3 is 14 amino acids long. CDR3 residues: CASSSRTSVDIQYF. The CDR3 nucleotides are TGTGCCAGCAGCTCCCGGACTAGCGTTGACATTCAGTACTTC.

The V call is TRBV2, the J call TRBJ2-2, with a possible D match to TRBD2 (5 bases). V lost 2 bases and J 7 bases, leaving 8 bases between the germline ends. Per germline, CDR1 SNHLY and CDR2 FYNNEI. The CDR3 covers 13 residues. For the CDR3, the DNA is TGTGCCAGCAGTGAAAGGAGGAGCGGGGAGCTGTTTTTT. Protein: CASSERRSGELFF.

The chain recombines TRBV5-1 with TRBJ2-3, with TRBD1 as a possible D gene (5 bases). CDR1 is SGHRS, CDR2 YFSETQ, per germline. V was clipped by 5 bases and J by 2 bases, with 12 bases between them. The CDR3 is 14 residues long. Here the CDR3 reads CASRDSSYTDTQYF. In nucleotides, the CDR3 is TGCGCCAGCAGAGACAGTTCCTACACAGATACGCAGTATTTT.

This clone has more than one count but fewer than ten. The J gene is TRBJ2-6, the V gene TRBV29-1, with D perhaps matching TRBD1 (5 bases). Trimming shortened V by 6 bases and J by 1 base, and 13 bases separated the two germline ends. CDR3 length: 15 residues. Germline loops: CDR1 SQVTM, CDR2 ANQGSEA. CDR3 coding DNA: TGCAGCGTCCAAGCGTCAGGGTCTGGGGCCAACGTCCTGACTTTC. This gives the protein CSVQASGSGANVLTF.

V gene TRBV5-1 combines with J gene TRBJ1-4; 8 nucleotides match TRBD1. Germline lookup yields CDR1 SGHRS and CDR2 YFSETQ. Trimming removed 7 bases from V and 6 bases from J; junction bases left unmatched: 8. This CDR3 has 14 amino acids. CDR3 sequence (DNA): TGCGCCAGCGGATCCGGGACAGGAGATGAAAAACTGTTTTTT. This gives the protein CASGSGTGDEKLFF. The entire variable domain, with the rest obtained from reference TRBV5-1 and TRBJ1-4, is as follows: KAGVTQTPRYLIKTRGQQVTLSCSPISGHRSVSWYQQTPGQGLQFLFEYFSETQRNKGNFPGRFSGRQFSNSRSEMNVSTLELGDSALYLCASGSGTGDEKLFFGSGTQLSVL.

The rearrangement joins TRBV5-1 to TRBJ2-7; D possibly corresponds to TRBD2 (6 bases). In germline, CDR1 is SGHRS, CDR2 YFSETQ. V was trimmed by 0 bases and J by 0 bases, leaving 19 bases between them. This CDR3 has 18 amino acids. The CDR3 DNA is TGCGCCAGCAGCTTGGGTGGCGGGGACCCTAGGCGCTCCTACGAGCAGTACTTC. This gives the protein CASSLGGGDPRRSYEQYF.

This rearrangement joins TRBV5-8 to TRBJ1-1; TRBD1 is a possible D gene (5 bases). The CDR3 is 16 residues long. The V gene's germline CDR1 is SGHTS and CDR2 YDEGEE. Trimming removed 1 base from V and 1 base from J, with 14 bases in between. The CDR3 region has the DNA TGTGCCAGCAGCTTGCCCATCACAGGATGGAACACTGAAGCTTTCTTT. It is translated as CASSLPITGWNTEAFF.

The gene calls are TRBV5-6 and TRBJ1-1; TRBD1 might be the D (6 bases). Germline values: CDR1 SGHDT, CDR2 YYEEEE. This CDR3 comprises 12 residues. Trimming removed 5 bases at V and 7 bases at J, with 12 bases between. DNA of the CDR3: TGTGCCAGCAGATGGGACACGGGTGAAGCTTTCTTT. This sequence encodes CASRWDTGEAFF.